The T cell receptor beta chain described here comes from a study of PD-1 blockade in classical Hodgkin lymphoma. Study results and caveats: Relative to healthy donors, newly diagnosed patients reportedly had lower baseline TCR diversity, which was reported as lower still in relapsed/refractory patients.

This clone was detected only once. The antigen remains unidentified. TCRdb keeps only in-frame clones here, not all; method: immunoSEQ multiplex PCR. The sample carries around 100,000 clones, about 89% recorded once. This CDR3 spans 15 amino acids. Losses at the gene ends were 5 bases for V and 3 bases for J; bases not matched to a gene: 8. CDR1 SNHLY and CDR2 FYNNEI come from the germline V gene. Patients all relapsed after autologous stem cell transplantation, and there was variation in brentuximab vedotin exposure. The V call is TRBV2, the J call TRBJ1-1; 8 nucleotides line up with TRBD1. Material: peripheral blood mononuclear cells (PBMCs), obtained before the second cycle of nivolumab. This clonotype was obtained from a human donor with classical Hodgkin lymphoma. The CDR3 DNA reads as TGTGCCAGCAGTACCGGACAGGGTATGGACACTGAAGCTTTCTTT. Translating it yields CASSTGQGMDTEAFF. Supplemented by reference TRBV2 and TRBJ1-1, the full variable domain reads EPEVTQTPSHQVTQMGQEVILRCVPISNHLYFYWYRQILGQKVEFLVSFYNNEISEKSEIFDDQFSVERPDGSNFTLKIRSTKLEDSAMYFCASSTGQGMDTEAFFGQGTRLTVV.